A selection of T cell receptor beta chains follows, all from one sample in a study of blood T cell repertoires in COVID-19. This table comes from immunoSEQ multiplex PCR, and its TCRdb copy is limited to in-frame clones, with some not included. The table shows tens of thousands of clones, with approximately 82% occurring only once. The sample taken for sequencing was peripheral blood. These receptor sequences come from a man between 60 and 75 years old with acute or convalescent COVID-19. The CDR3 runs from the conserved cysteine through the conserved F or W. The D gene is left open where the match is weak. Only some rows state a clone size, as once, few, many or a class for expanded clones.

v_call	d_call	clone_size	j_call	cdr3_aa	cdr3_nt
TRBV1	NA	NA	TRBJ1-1	CTSSHPRPLRDLNTEAFF	TGCACCAGCAGCCACCCCAGGCCCCTCCGGGATTTGAACACTGAAGCTTTCTTT
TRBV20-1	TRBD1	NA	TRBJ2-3	CSASKVGQGLGTDTQYF	TGCAGTGCTAGTAAAGTGGGACAGGGATTGGGCACAGATACGCAGTATTTT
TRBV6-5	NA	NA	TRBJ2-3	CASRISGTDTQYF	TGTGCCAGCAGGATTTCAGGTACAGATACGCAGTATTTT
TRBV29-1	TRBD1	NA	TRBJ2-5	CSVLRGRNQETQYF	TGCAGCGTTCTCAGGGGGCGGAACCAAGAGACCCAGTACTTC
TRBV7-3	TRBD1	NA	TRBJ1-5	CASSPTGGSNQPQHF	TGTGCCAGCAGCCCCACAGGGGGTAGCAATCAGCCCCAGCATTTT
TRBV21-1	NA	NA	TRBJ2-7	CASSKPGGELRGFYEQYF	TGTGCCAGCAGCAAACCCGGCGGGGAGCTCCGGGGGTTCTACGAGCAGTACTTC
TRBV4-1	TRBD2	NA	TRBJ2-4	CASSQVVSGVAKNIQYF	TGCGCCAGCAGCCAAGTCGTCAGCGGGGTGGCCAAAAACATTCAGTACTTC
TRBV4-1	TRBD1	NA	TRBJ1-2	CASSTTGAQQGAEGGYTF	TGCGCCAGCAGCACCACGGGGGCGCAACAGGGGGCTGAGGGGGGCTACACCTTC
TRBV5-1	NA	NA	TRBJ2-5	CASSQGPLETQYF	TGCGCCAGCAGCCAGGGGCCTCTAGAGACCCAGTACTTC
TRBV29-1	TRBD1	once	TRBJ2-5	CSVADRGGSETQYF	TGCAGCGTTGCGGACAGGGGGGGCAGCGAGACCCAGTACTTC
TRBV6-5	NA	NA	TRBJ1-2	CASRKASDNYGYTF	TGTGCCAGCAGAAAAGCATCTGATAACTATGGCTACACCTTC
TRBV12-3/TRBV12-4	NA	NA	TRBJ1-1	CASSFKGDTEAFF	TGTGCCAGCAGTTTTAAGGGGGACACTGAAGCTTTCTTT
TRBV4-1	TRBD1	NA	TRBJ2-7	CASSQGQGDYEQYF	TGCGCCAGCAGCCAGGGACAGGGGGACTACGAGCAGTACTTC
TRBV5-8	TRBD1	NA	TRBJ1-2	CASSLGVDRALYGYTF	TGTGCCAGCAGTTTAGGGGTGGACAGGGCATTGTATGGCTACACCTTC
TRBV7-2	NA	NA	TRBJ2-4	CASSLLPGVAKNIQYF	TGTGCCAGCAGCTTACTACCGGGAGTAGCCAAAAACATTCAGTACTTC
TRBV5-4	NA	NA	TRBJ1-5	CASSWDTGPQHF	TGTGCCAGCAGCTGGGACACGGGGCCCCAGCATTTT
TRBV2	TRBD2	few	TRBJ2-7	CASSVLADSYEQYF	TGTGCCAGCAGTGTACTAGCGGACTCCTACGAGCAGTACTTC
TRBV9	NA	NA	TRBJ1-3	CASSVEDGFSGNTIYF	TGTGCCAGCAGCGTTGAAGACGGGTTCTCTGGAAACACCATATATTTT
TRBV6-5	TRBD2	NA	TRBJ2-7	CASSYRSGGDYEQYF	TGTGCCAGCAGTTATCGTAGCGGGGGGGACTACGAGCAGTACTTC
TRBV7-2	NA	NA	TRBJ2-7	CASSTYSYEQYF	TGTGCCAGCAGCACATACTCCTACGAGCAGTACTTC
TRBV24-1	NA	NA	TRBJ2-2	CATSDPGNPGAGELFF	TGTGCCACCAGTGACCCAGGGAACCCGGGGGCCGGGGAGCTGTTTTTT
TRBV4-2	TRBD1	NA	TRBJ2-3	CASSLVGDRGNTQYF	TGTGCCAGCAGCCTTGTAGGAGACAGGGGGAATACGCAGTATTTT
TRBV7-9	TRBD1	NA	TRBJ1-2	CASGLLPGQDYGYTF	TGTGCCAGCGGACTTCTTCCGGGACAGGACTATGGCTACACCTTC
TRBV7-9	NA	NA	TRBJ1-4	CASSLGEESPPGKLFF	TGTGCCAGCAGCTTAGGGGAGGAGTCGCCCCCCGGAAAACTGTTTTTT
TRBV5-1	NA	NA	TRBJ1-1	CASSLRSGHAAFF	TGCGCCAGCAGCCTTAGATCAGGGCACGCAGCTTTCTTT
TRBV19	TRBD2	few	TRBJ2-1	CASSIGTSGYNEQFF	TGTGCCAGTAGTATAGGGACTAGCGGCTACAATGAGCAGTTCTTC
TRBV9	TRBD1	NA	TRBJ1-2	CASSGGQGDNYGYTF	TGTGCCAGCAGCGGTGGACAGGGCGACAATTATGGCTACACCTTC
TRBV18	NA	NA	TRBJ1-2	CASSPPIGGGYTF	TGTGCCAGCTCACCTCCCATTGGAGGGGGCTACACCTTC
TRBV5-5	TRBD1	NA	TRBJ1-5	CASSLAGGQPQHF	TGTGCCAGCAGCTTGGCAGGGGGTCAGCCCCAGCATTTT
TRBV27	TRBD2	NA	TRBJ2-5	CASSSAIAGGYQETQYF	TGTGCCAGCAGTTCGGCGATAGCGGGGGGGTACCAAGAGACCCAGTACTTC
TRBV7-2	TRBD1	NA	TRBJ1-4	CASSLVGAGGEKLFF	TGTGCCAGCAGCTTAGTAGGGGCAGGGGGGGAAAAACTGTTTTTT
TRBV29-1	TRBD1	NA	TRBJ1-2	CSVAQGPGYTF	TGCAGCGTTGCACAGGGGCCAGGCTACACCTTC
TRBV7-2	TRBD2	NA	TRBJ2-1	CASTLLGAGGPNEQFF	TGTGCCAGCACCCTACTCGGAGCGGGGGGGCCAAATGAGCAGTTCTTC
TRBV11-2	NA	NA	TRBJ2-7	CASSLSTHYEQYF	TGTGCCAGCAGCTTAAGCACGCACTACGAGCAGTACTTC
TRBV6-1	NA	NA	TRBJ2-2	CASSEDRTYTGELFF	TGTGCCAGCAGTGAAGACAGGACCTACACCGGGGAGCTGTTTTTT
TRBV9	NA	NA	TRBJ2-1	CASSVGGEQFF	TGTGCCAGCAGCGTTGGAGGGGAGCAGTTCTTC
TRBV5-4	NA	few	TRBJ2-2	CASSLRGEAGELFF	TGTGCCAGCAGCTTGAGAGGGGAGGCCGGGGAGCTGTTTTTT
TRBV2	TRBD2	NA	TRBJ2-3	CASGRGAGGSTDTQYF	TGTGCCAGCGGGCGGGGAGCGGGGGGGAGCACAGATACGCAGTATTTT
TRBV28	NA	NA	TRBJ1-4	CASSLQAAGEKLFF	TGTGCCAGCAGTCTCCAAGCTGCGGGTGAAAAACTGTTTTTT
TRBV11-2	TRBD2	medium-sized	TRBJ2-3	CASSLERGENTQYF	TGTGCCAGCAGCTTAGAGCGGGGGGAAAATACGCAGTATTTT
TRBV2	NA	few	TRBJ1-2	CASRATGSGYTF	TGTGCCAGCAGGGCGACAGGTTCTGGCTACACCTTC
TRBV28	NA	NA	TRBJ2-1	CASSLYRKGSNEQFF	TGTGCCAGCAGTTTATACAGAAAAGGCTCGAATGAGCAGTTCTTC
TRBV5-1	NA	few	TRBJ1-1	CASGGTLNTEAFF	TGCGCCAGCGGAGGGACGCTGAACACTGAAGCTTTCTTT
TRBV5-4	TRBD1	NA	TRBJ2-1	CASSLTGDSYNEQFF	TGTGCCAGCAGCCTTACAGGGGATTCCTACAATGAGCAGTTCTTC
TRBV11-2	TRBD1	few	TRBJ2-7	CASSRDRGSDEQYF	TGTGCCAGCAGCAGGGACAGGGGGAGCGACGAGCAGTACTTC
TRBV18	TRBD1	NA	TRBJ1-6	CASSPWDSYNSPLHF	TGTGCCAGCTCACCATGGGACAGTTATAATTCACCCCTCCACTTT
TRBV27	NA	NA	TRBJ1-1	CASRTRGADGTEAFF	TGTGCCAGCCGAACCCGGGGGGCTGACGGCACTGAAGCTTTCTTT
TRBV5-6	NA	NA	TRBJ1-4	CASSLFRGAREKLFF	TGTGCCAGCAGCTTGTTTCGGGGGGCGAGGGAAAAACTGTTTTTT